This T cell receptor (beta chain) was profiled in a study of T cell responses to AZD1222 COVID-19 vaccine. Notes on the study in general: Two AZD1222 administrations were followed by greater Spike-specific TCR breadth and depth. Nearly half of spike-specific TCRs reportedly target variant regions that are unmutated in the B.1.351 and B.1.1.7 variants. Mostly white British, mostly female donors; authors suggested clonal diversity may be underestimated. No day 14 peak samples; only post-peak repertoires were characterized.

With regard to this clone: Its antigen is unknown. Compared with germline, one end of the junction differs, possibly owing to a read error.

CDR3 length: 15 amino acids. Germline V gives CDR1 SSHAT, CDR2 FNYEAQ (reference sequence). Sequenced by immunoSEQ multiplex PCR; TCRdb stores in-frame clones only, minus some. The sample has roughly 77,000 clones; about 92% are singletons. This rearrangement joins TRBV7-7 to TRBJ2-2; D ambiguous. This sample comprised peripheral blood, obtained on day 0 of MenACWY control vaccination. This receptor was taken from an adult in good health. The CDR3 nucleotides read TGTGCTAGCAGCTTAGCTCACAAGAACACCGGGGAGCTGTTTTTT. It encodes CASSLAHKNTGELFF.